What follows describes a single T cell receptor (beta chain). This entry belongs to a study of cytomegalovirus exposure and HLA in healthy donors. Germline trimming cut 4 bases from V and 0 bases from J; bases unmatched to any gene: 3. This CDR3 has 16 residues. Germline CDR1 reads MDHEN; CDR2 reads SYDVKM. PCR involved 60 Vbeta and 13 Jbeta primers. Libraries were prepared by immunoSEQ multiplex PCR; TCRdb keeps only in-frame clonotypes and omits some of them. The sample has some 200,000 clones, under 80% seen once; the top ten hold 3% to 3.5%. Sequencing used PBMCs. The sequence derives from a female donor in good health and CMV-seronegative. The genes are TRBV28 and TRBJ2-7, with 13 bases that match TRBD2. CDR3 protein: CASSWTSGGRSYEQYF. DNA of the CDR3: TGTGCCAGCAGTTGGACTAGCGGGGGTCGCTCCTACGAGCAGTACTTC.